The 26 T cell receptor beta chains below all came from one sample that was sequenced in a study of T-cell memory formation after mild COVID-19. TCRdb fed the 5' RACE reads into MiXCR, producing one record per CDR3 protein. The sample lists roughly 160,000 distinct CDR3 sequences, more than 9% seen once, with roughly 3.8% in the top ten. Sequencing was carried out using PBMCs or a T cell subset sorted from them (not recorded which). These receptors were obtained from a man between 18 and 29 years old who had mild COVID-19 (a few samples of this study predate the infection). Cell type and time point are not known.

This chain links TRBV7-2 with TRBJ1-2; D is ambiguous. Germline assignment: CDR1 SGHTA and CDR2 FQGNSA. This CDR3 is built from 14 residues. V lost 1 base to trimming and J lost 2 bases, with 8 bases between them. CDR3 sequence reads: CASSLVRPNYGYTF. The DNA for the CDR3 is TGTGCCAGCAGCTTAGTTCGGCCGAACTATGGCTACACCTTC.

The sample holds many counts of this clonotype. The V and J genes are TRBV29-1 and TRBJ1-1, with a tentative D call TRBD1 (6 bases). The CDR3 extends over 15 amino acids. Trimming took 7 bases from V and 0 from J, leaving 18 bases between them. Germline lookup yields CDR1 SQVTM and CDR2 ANQGSEA. The CDR3: CSAGGTSGMNTEAFF. CDR3 nucleotides: TGCAGCGCTGGGGGGACATCCGGGATGAACACTGAAGCTTTCTTT.

The chain recombines TRBV29-1 with TRBJ2-6, with D perhaps TRBD1 (5 bases). The germline V gene has CDR1 SQVTM and CDR2 ANQGSEA. CDR3 length: 15 amino acids. V was trimmed by 1 base and J by 0 bases, leaving 7 bases between them. CDR3: CSVEGQNSGANVLTF. CDR3 nucleotide sequence: TGCAGCGTTGAAGGACAGAACTCTGGGGCCAACGTCCTGACTTTC.

In its sample, this clonotype was seen a few times. The chain couples TRBV12-3 or TRBV12-4 to TRBJ1-6; D is perhaps TRBD1 (6 bases). CDR3 length equals 14 residues. V was shortened by 3 bases and J by 7 bases, with 10 bases between the two germline ends. This chain's CDR3 is CASSFQGPNSPLHF. The CDR3 DNA follows: TGTGCCAGCAGTTTTCAGGGGCCCAATTCACCCCTCCACTTT.

This clonotype was detected only once. V gene TRBV7-2 combines with J gene TRBJ1-1; maybe TRBD1 (5 bases). The CDR3 runs to 15 residues. The V gene lost 5 bases and the J gene lost 3 bases, with 16 bases spanning the gap. CDR1 and CDR2 from the germline V gene are SGHTA and FQGNSA. The CDR3: CASSPMGGVDTEAFF. The CDR3 DNA follows: TGTGCCAGCAGCCCGATGGGGGGAGTTGACACTGAAGCTTTCTTT.

This clonotype occurred many times. The rearrangement links TRBV4-3 to TRBJ1-2; D is ambiguous. Germline V gene sequence: CDR1 LGHNA, CDR2 YSLEER. V was trimmed by 0 bases and J by 4 bases, leaving 3 bases between them. CDR3 length: 12 amino acids. The CDR3 protein is CASSQEGYGYTF. CDR3 DNA: TGCGCCAGCAGCCAAGAGGGCTATGGCTACACCTTC.

This clonotype has only a few counts. This chain connects TRBV12-3 or TRBV12-4 to TRBJ2-7; tentatively, D is TRBD1 (6 bases). V was pared by 6 bases and J by 3 bases, with 12 bases between. This CDR3 has 13 residues. CDR3 DNA sequence: TGTGCCAGCAGGGTTACAGGGAGCTACGAGCAGTACTTC. Translated, it gives CASRVTGSYEQYF.

This clonotype was observed a handful of times. This chain connects TRBV5-1 to TRBJ2-7; 7 nucleotides match TRBD2. This CDR3 spans 14 amino acids. The germline gives CDR1 SGHRS, CDR2 YFSETQ. With 5 bases clipped from V and 5 bases from J, the junction kept 10 bases outside the gene matches. This chain's CDR3 is CASRVGTGGDEQYF. The CDR3, as DNA: TGCGCCAGCAGGGTGGGGACGGGGGGAGACGAGCAGTACTTC.

This chain connects TRBV20-1 to TRBJ2-7; 8 nucleotides agree with TRBD2. This CDR3 comprises 15 residues. Germline V CDR1 and CDR2: DFQATT, SNEGSKA (reference sequence). J lost 0 bases, V lost 5 bases, and 9 bases had no gene match. CDR3 DNA sequence: TGCAGTGCTCTAGGTCTAGCGGGCCTCTCCTACGAGCAGTACTTC. This translates into CSALGLAGLSYEQYF.

This clonotype was detected only a few times. V usage is TRBV7-2 and J usage is TRBJ2-3; perhaps TRBD2 as D (7 bases). Trimming left V 7 bases short and J 4 bases short, with 12 bases between. Germline V lookup: CDR1 SGHTA, CDR2 FQGNSA. The CDR3 totals 13 residues. Here the CDR3 DNA reads TGTGCCAGCAAGCTAGGGGGGGCAGATACGCAGTATTTT. Protein sequence: CASKLGGADTQYF.

This chain connects TRBV21-1 to TRBJ2-4; no DNA check was done on the table's D call, TRBD1. TRBV21-1 is a documented pseudogene. CDR3 length equals 16 residues. The CDR3 sequence: CASSKRAVLAKNIQYF. The CDR3 region has the DNA TGTGCCAGCAGCAAACGGGCGGTCCTAGCCAAAAACATTCAGTACTTC.

This clonotype has just a few counts. The chain recombines TRBV6-2 or TRBV6-3 with TRBJ2-3, with 9 nucleotides matching TRBD2. CDR3 length equals 13 residues. V lost 11 bases to trimming and J lost 2 bases; unmatched junction nucleotides: 5. Germline loops: CDR1 MNHEY, CDR2 SVGEGT. CDR3 in amino acids: CAGRTSATDTQYF. The DNA of the CDR3 is TGTGCCGGGAGGACTAGCGCCACAGATACGCAGTATTTT.

The V gene is TRBV7-3, the J gene TRBJ2-2; TRBD1 is a possible D gene (7 bases). V lost 6 bases and J 3 bases, leaving 14 bases between the germline ends. Germline V lookup: CDR1 SGHTA, CDR2 FQGTGA. CDR3 length: 15 amino acids. In DNA, the CDR3 is TGTGCCAGCAGTCAGGGCAGGGGGGACACCGGGGAGCTGTTTTTT. It encodes CASSQGRGDTGELFF.

This clonotype was counted a few times. The chain combines TRBV7-9 with TRBJ2-3; TRBD1 is a possible D gene (5 bases). The V and J ends lost 5 bases and 2 bases respectively, with 11 bases between them. This CDR3 comprises 14 residues. CDR1 is SEHNR, CDR2 FQNEAQ, per germline (reference sequence). CDR3 protein: CASSRGPVTDTQYF. CDR3 nucleotide sequence: TGTGCCAGCAGCAGGGGTCCCGTCACAGATACGCAGTATTTT.

The chain carries TRBV5-1 and TRBJ2-7; 11 nucleotides line up with TRBD1. Trimming cost V 3 bases and J 6 bases; bases outside gene matches: 2. Germline CDR1 is SGHRS and CDR2 is YFSETQ. This CDR3 is built from 13 residues. The CDR3 protein is CASSSGQGGEQYV. The CDR3 nucleotides read TGCGCCAGCAGCTCGGGACAGGGGGGCGAGCAGTACGTC.

This clonotype was detected only a few times. CDR3 protein: CASSLMGQGVYNEQFF. DNA for the CDR3: TGTGCCAGCAGTCTGATGGGACAGGGGGTTTATAATGAGCAGTTCTTC. This chain connects TRBV6-1 to TRBJ2-1, with 11 bases lining up with TRBD1. V was pared by 5 bases and J by 7 bases, with 10 bases of the junction left unmatched. CDR1 is MNHNS and CDR2 is SASEGT in the germline V gene. This CDR3 has 16 residues.

This clonotype was detected many times. The V and J genes are TRBV7-3 and TRBJ2-1; a possible D gene is TRBD2 (5 bases). This CDR3 region has 15 residues. From germline, CDR1 is SGHTA and CDR2 FQGTGA. The V gene lost 5 bases and the J gene lost 0 bases, with 11 bases spanning the gap. This CDR3 is CASSQLGSSYNEQFF. DNA for the CDR3: TGTGCCAGCAGCCAACTAGGAAGCTCCTACAATGAGCAGTTCTTC. Full variable domain (remainder filled in from reference TRBV7-3 and TRBJ2-1): GAGVSQTPSNKVTEKGKYVELRCDPISGHTALYWYRQSLGQGPEFLIYFQGTGAADDSGLPNDRFFAVRPEGSVSTLKIQRTERGDSAVYLCASSQLGSSYNEQFFGPGTRLTVL.

This clonotype was counted only a few times. The rearrangement uses TRBV5-1 and TRBJ2-1, with D maybe TRBD2 (6 bases). CDR1 is SGHRS, CDR2 YFSETQ, per germline. The CDR3 sequence is 14 residues long. V lost 4 bases to trimming and J lost 0 bases, with 8 bases between them. The CDR3 sequence is CASSGGSSYNEQFF. The DNA for the CDR3 is TGCGCCAGCAGCGGGGGGAGCTCCTACAATGAGCAGTTCTTC.

In this sample, this clonotype turned up many times. The genes are TRBV27 and TRBJ2-3, with D unclear. In germline, CDR1 is MNHEY, CDR2 SMNVEV (reference sequence). The V gene lost 5 bases and the J gene lost 1 base, with 10 bases spanning the gap. CDR3 length: 14 residues. CDR3 loop: CASSSNAGTDTQYF. For the CDR3, the DNA is TGTGCCAGCAGTAGTAACGCTGGCACAGATACGCAGTATTTT.

The sample holds a few counts of this clonotype. This sequence joins TRBV4-1 and TRBJ2-1, with D possibly matching TRBD2 (5 bases). This CDR3 is 15 amino acids long. V was shortened by 4 bases and J by 4 bases, with 14 bases between the two germline ends. Germline CDR1 MGHRA, CDR2 YSYEKL. This CDR3 is CASSPPARGYNEQFF. CDR3 DNA: TGCGCCAGCAGCCCACCCGCCCGAGGGTACAATGAGCAGTTCTTC.

This clonotype has just a few counts. The J gene is TRBJ1-6, the V gene TRBV6-2 or TRBV6-3; unclear D gene. V gave up 6 bases and J gave up 13 bases, with 10 bases separating them. The V gene's germline CDR1 is MNHEY and CDR2 SVGEGT. CDR3 length equals 11 residues. CDR3 DNA sequence: TGTGCCAGCAGGACGGTGAGTCCCCTCCACTTT. Its protein is CASRTVSPLHF.

CDR3 region: CASSSRYQPQHF. The CDR3 DNA follows: TGTGCCAGCAGTTCAAGATATCAGCCCCAGCATTTT. The chain recombines TRBV6-6 with TRBJ1-5; unclear D gene. V lost 4 bases and J 5 bases, leaving 6 bases between the germline ends. There are 12 residues in the CDR3. Germline CDR1 reads MNHNY; CDR2 reads SVGAGI (reference sequence).

This clonotype was detected a few times. This rearrangement joins TRBV29-1 to TRBJ2-5, with D uncertain. The ends were cut back, 4 bases at V and 1 base at J, with 7 bases in the middle. The CDR3 extends over 12 amino acids. CDR1 is SQVTM, CDR2 ANQGSEA, per germline. DNA for the CDR3: TGCAGCGTTGCCAGGAGCCAAGAGACCCAGTACTTC. Residues: CSVARSQETQYF.

The chain recombines TRBV20-1 with TRBJ1-4, with 7 bases that match TRBD1. CDR3 length equals 14 residues. The germline V gene encodes CDR1 DFQATT and CDR2 SNEGSKA (reference sequence). V lost 3 bases to trimming and J lost 7 bases; unmatched junction nucleotides: 8. CDR3 protein: CSARFIRDSEKLFF. In DNA, the CDR3 is TGCAGTGCTAGGTTCATCCGGGACAGTGAAAAACTGTTTTTT.

This clonotype was detected only a few times. This chain links TRBV20-1 with TRBJ2-3; tentatively, D is TRBD2 (6 bases). This CDR3 has 13 residues. Germline V lookup: CDR1 DFQATT, CDR2 SNEGSKA (reference sequence). The germline V and J ends were trimmed by 5 bases and 0 bases, with 9 bases remaining between them. CDR3 residues: CSAGGTSTDTQYF. Here the CDR3 DNA reads TGCAGTGCTGGGGGGACTAGCACAGATACGCAGTATTTT.

For the CDR3, the DNA is TGTGCCAGCAGTCCGGGCCCCGCCACGCAGTATTTT. Protein sequence: CASSPGPATQYF. V usage is TRBV6-1 and J usage is TRBJ2-3; the D is unclear. The V gene lost 5 bases and the J gene lost 9 bases, with 12 bases spanning the gap. Looked up from germline, CDR1 is MNHNS and CDR2 is SASEGT. The CDR3 sequence is 12 residues long.